The rows below give T cell receptor beta chains drawn from one sample of a study of cytomegalovirus exposure and HLA in healthy donors. Sequencing was performed with immunoSEQ multiplex PCR; in TCRdb, only in-frame clones are kept and a portion is missing. This table has 150,000 to 180,000 clones, around 70% appearing once. The material sequenced was PBMCs. All receptors come from a young man in good health and CMV-seronegative. The CDR3 runs from the conserved cysteine through the conserved F or W. A D gene is named only where the DNA matches it firmly. Clone size appears in some rows only: once, few, many, or a class for an expanded clone.

>TRBD1|TRBJ2-7|TRBV11-2|few
TGTGCCAGCAGCCGACAGGGCTACGAGCAGTACTTC
CASSRQGYEQYF
>.|TRBJ1-3|TRBV7-9|.
TGTGCCAGCAGCTTAGGGCCAGGGGCTGGAAACACCATATATTTT
CASSLGPGAGNTIYF
>TRBD2|TRBJ2-5|TRBV19|.
TGTGCCAGTAACATAGCGGGGGGTACCCAAGAGACCCAGTACTTC
CASNIAGGTQETQYF
>.|TRBJ1-2|TRBV29-1|.
TGCAGCGTTGCAGAAGGGGCCTATGGCTACACCTTC
CSVAEGAYGYTF
>.|TRBJ1-1|TRBV5-6|.
TGTGCCAGCAGTTTTGTCGGGGGCACTGAAGCTTTCTTT
CASSFVGGTEAFF
>TRBD1|TRBJ1-1|TRBV7-2|few
TGTGCCAGCAGCGCCCTGAGGGGGCAGGGTTCGTGGACTGAAGCTTTCTTT
CASSALRGQGSWTEAFF
>.|TRBJ1-5|TRBV2|.
TGTGCCAGTGGGTTGGAGGGGTCATGGAATCAGCCCCAGCATTTT
CASGLEGSWNQPQHF
>TRBD1|TRBJ1-4|TRBV9|.
TGTGCCAGCAGCGGACAGGGGGTTAATGAAAAACTGTTTTTT
CASSGQGVNEKLFF
>TRBD2|TRBJ2-3|TRBV6-5|.
TGTGCCAGCTCGGCAGCGGGGTACACAGATACGCAGTATTTT
CASSAAGYTDTQYF
>TRBD1|TRBJ2-7|TRBV11-2|.
TGTGCCAGCAGCCAGGGACAGGAGCAGTACTTC
CASSQGQEQYF
>.|TRBJ1-1|TRBV13|few
TGTGCCAGCAGACCCGACAGGCGCACTGAAGCTTTCTTT
CASRPDRRTEAFF